The clone carrying this T cell receptor (beta chain) showed up many times. The antigen remains unidentified. These data originate in a study of T cell repertoires in cytomegalovirus infection. Overall study: Both a matching HLA type and CMV infection were indicated by public TCR beta signatures. Study results and caveats: HLA-C-restricted TCR beta clonotypes specific for CMV led the ex vivo response. Frequencies of public TCR beta families were cumulated, and this identified carriers of CMV plus the relevant HLA.

MiXCR was run by TCRdb on the reads, yielding one entry per CDR3 protein. Altogether about 100,000 distinct CDR3 sequences are present, roughly a quarter being singletons, with the ten largest covering 35% to 50%. The CDR3 is made up of 14 amino acids. V lost 3 bases and J lost 0, with 9 bases in between. The V gene's germline CDR1 is MNHEY and CDR2 SMNVEV (reference sequence). The specimen sequenced was CD8+ T cells from PBMCs. The V call is TRBV27, the J call TRBJ2-7; D not certain. The sequence came from a human donor in good health (CMV status not recorded). Some clones in this sample may be carry-over from other donors' samples. CDR3 amino acids: CASSLFTNSYEQYF. The CDR3 DNA reads TGTGCCAGCAGTTTGTTCACGAACTCCTACGAGCAGTACTTC.